This T cell receptor (beta chain) was sequenced in a study of CD8 T cells in ankylosing spondylitis. Study-level results: The authors found the disease-linked clones to be CD8+ and relatively rare in peripheral blood. Some motif variants were previously reported in reactive arthritis synovial fluid and blood. Characteristic of ankylosing spondylitis blood, it appeared, was a TCR beta motif comprising about eight highly homologous variants. Significantly higher representation of disease-linked clones was reported for matched ankylosing spondylitis synovial fluid.

As for this clonotype: The antigen is not known.

Libraries for TCR beta were made by quantitative 5'-RACE with molecular barcodes. TCRdb reanalysed the 5' RACE reads using MiXCR and keeps one entry per CDR3 protein. Of a few hundred thousand distinct CDR3 sequences in the sample, 15% to 20% were seen once. V lost 7 bases and J lost 2, with 12 bases in between. The CDR3 covers 14 residues. CDR1 is SNHLY, CDR2 FYNNEI, per germline. This clonotype originated in a male donor with ankylosing spondylitis. J is TRBJ1-5 and V is TRBV2; possibly TRBD1 for D (5 bases). Sequenced input: blood, either unsorted or a sorted T cell fraction (not recorded which). The CDR3 spells CASKGDSGNQPQHF. CDR3 coding DNA: TGTGCCAGCAAAGGGGATAGTGGCAATCAGCCCCAGCATTTT.